This is a list of T cell receptor beta chains from one sample in a study of graft-versus-host responses after intestinal transplantation. Libraries were prepared by immunoSEQ multiplex PCR; TCRdb keeps only in-frame clonotypes and omits some of them. Of 12,000 or so clones in the sample, approximately 93% were seen once. This material consisted of PBMCs, taken 105 days after intestinal transplantation. These receptor sequences come from a human patient who received an intestinal transplant, so some T cells may come from the graft donor. The CDR3 runs from the conserved cysteine through the conserved F or W. Fields, in order: J gene, CDR3 length, D gene, V gene, CDR3 protein. D genes are given only for firm matches.

J: NA
length: 17
D: TRBD2
V: TRBV30
CDR3: CAWSGVALAGGTYEQYF

J: TRBJ1-4
length: 15
D: NA
V: TRBV6-1
CDR3: CASSDRQSTNEKLFF

J: TRBJ1-2
length: 17
D: TRBD1
V: TRBV9
CDR3: CASSVRDSGLYYYGYTF

J: TRBJ2-6
length: 14
D: NA
V: TRBV6-1
CDR3: CASSEVSGANVLTF

J: TRBJ1-1
length: 15
D: TRBD1
V: TRBV11-2
CDR3: CASSGTGLRDTEAFF

J: TRBJ2-6
length: 15
D: NA
V: TRBV28
CDR3: CASSLRLSGANVLTF

J: TRBJ2-7
length: 15
D: NA
V: TRBV5-1
CDR3: CASSLASQDSYEQYF

J: TRBJ2-7
length: 15
D: NA
V: TRBV9
CDR3: CASSVEQSPPYEQYF

J: TRBJ2-1
length: 15
D: TRBD2
V: TRBV6-1
CDR3: CASSESGGVFNEQFF

J: TRBJ2-1
length: 15
D: NA
V: TRBV4-1
CDR3: CASSLLGGIYNEQFF

J: TRBJ2-2
length: 12
D: NA
V: TRBV11-2
CDR3: CASSFRAGELFF

J: TRBJ2-7
length: 14
D: NA
V: TRBV6-5
CDR3: CASRDPDKSYEQYF

J: TRBJ2-2
length: 13
D: NA
V: TRBV13
CDR3: CASSHEDTGELFF

J: TRBJ2-7
length: 13
D: NA
V: TRBV9
CDR3: CASSEGGTYEQYF

J: TRBJ2-5
length: 15
D: NA
V: TRBV27
CDR3: CASSGMGRDEETQYF

J: TRBJ2-3
length: 19
D: TRBD2
V: TRBV13
CDR3: CASSRPGLAGGRDTDTQYF

J: TRBJ1-2
length: 17
D: NA
V: TRBV29-1
CDR3: CSVEGRRGDRSNYGYTF

J: TRBJ2-5
length: 13
D: NA
V: TRBV18
CDR3: CASSPPGEETQYF

J: TRBJ2-2
length: 13
D: NA
V: TRBV9
CDR3: CASSVRTTGELFF

J: TRBJ2-1
length: 15
D: NA
V: TRBV6-5
CDR3: CASTQTFSSYNEQFF

J: TRBJ2-5
length: 15
D: TRBD2
V: TRBV11-2
CDR3: CASSPKGLDQETQYF

J: TRBJ2-1
length: 15
D: TRBD2
V: TRBV18
CDR3: CASSPVAGSYNEQFF

J: TRBJ1-5
length: 15
D: NA
V: TRBV21-1
CDR3: CASSNRQGSNQPQHF

J: TRBJ1-5
length: 13
D: TRBD1
V: TRBV19
CDR3: CASRDRVNRPQHF

J: TRBJ1-1
length: 15
D: NA
V: TRBV6-5
CDR3: CASSYSWGPNTEAFF

J: TRBJ1-1
length: 13
D: TRBD1
V: TRBV5-5
CDR3: CASSSDRRTEAFF

J: TRBJ2-7
length: 12
D: NA
V: TRBV6-1
CDR3: CASRLLMNEQYF

J: TRBJ2-1
length: 15
D: TRBD2
V: TRBV7-3
CDR3: CASSLETSGIGEQFF

J: TRBJ2-5
length: 14
D: TRBD1
V: TRBV5-1
CDR3: CASSLEGAWETQYF

J: TRBJ2-1
length: 15
D: TRBD2
V: TRBV5-1
CDR3: CASSPVGLAGDEQFF

J: TRBJ2-7
length: 15
D: TRBD1
V: TRBV19
CDR3: CASSPPGQDSYEQYF

J: TRBJ2-1
length: 16
D: TRBD2
V: TRBV4-1
CDR3: CASSRLGLAGENEQFF

J: TRBJ2-1
length: 13
D: NA
V: TRBV10-1
CDR3: CASSEGRSNEQFF

J: TRBJ2-5
length: 13
D: TRBD1
V: TRBV7-7
CDR3: CASSSTGGETQYF

J: TRBJ2-7
length: 14
D: NA
V: TRBV14
CDR3: CASSQGDASYEQYF

J: TRBJ1-2
length: 17
D: TRBD1
V: TRBV19
CDR3: CASRVVLGQGARGGYTF

J: TRBJ2-7
length: 14
D: NA
V: TRBV6-1
CDR3: CASSEGDTSYEQYF

J: TRBJ2-2
length: 16
D: NA
V: TRBV9
CDR3: CASSVGGSGNTGELFF

J: TRBJ2-7
length: 15
D: TRBD2
V: TRBV28
CDR3: CASTDTFGGAYEQYF

J: TRBJ1-1
length: 13
D: NA
V: TRBV7-9
CDR3: CAAVGAANTEAFF

J: TRBJ2-4
length: 17
D: TRBD2
V: TRBV11-2
CDR3: CASSSLSGGVAKNIQYF

J: TRBJ2-1
length: 17
D: TRBD2
V: TRBV19
CDR3: CATSGLAGFKSYNEQFF

J: TRBJ1-2
length: 12
D: NA
V: TRBV29-1
CDR3: CSVAGGADGYTF

J: TRBJ2-5
length: 15
D: TRBD2
V: TRBV5-6
CDR3: CASSIGLAAWETQYF

J: TRBJ1-1
length: 12
D: NA
V: TRBV7-9
CDR3: CASSGGGVEAFF

J: TRBJ2-7
length: 15
D: NA
V: TRBV7-9
CDR3: CASSSPTRSSYEQYF

J: TRBJ1-4
length: 14
D: TRBD1
V: TRBV10-3
CDR3: CAISGNDRGEKLFF

J: TRBJ2-1
length: 15
D: TRBD2
V: TRBV19
CDR3: CASSITSASYNEQFF